Listed below are T cell receptor beta chains from one sample, sequenced in a study of blood T cell repertoires in COVID-19. Profiled with immunoSEQ multiplex PCR; TCRdb holds only in-frame clones, not every one. The data show around 400,000 clones, 87% seen once. The sequenced material came from peripheral blood. The receptors here all came from a woman aged 60-75 years with COVID-19, enrolled during active disease. CDR3s include the opening cysteine and the closing phenylalanine or tryptophan. Each record gives: clone size, V gene, J gene, D gene, CDR3 protein, CDR3 DNA. D genes are given only for firm matches. Only some rows state a clone size, as once, few, many or a class for expanded clones.

clone size: -; V gene: TRBV11-1; J gene: TRBJ2-5; D gene: -; CDR3 protein: CASSFGLGGQETQYF; CDR3 DNA: TGTGCCAGCAGCTTCGGTCTGGGGGGCCAAGAGACCCAGTACTTC
clone size: -; V gene: TRBV28; J gene: TRBJ2-7; D gene: -; CDR3 protein: CASSLLQGSYEQYF; CDR3 DNA: TGTGCCAGCAGCCTATTACAGGGTTCCTACGAGCAGTACTTC
clone size: -; V gene: TRBV3-1/TRBV3-2; J gene: TRBJ1-1; D gene: TRBD1; CDR3 protein: CASSQVGTGGPNTEAFF; CDR3 DNA: TGTGCCAGCAGCCAAGTGGGGACAGGGGGCCCGAACACTGAAGCTTTCTTT
clone size: -; V gene: TRBV5-1; J gene: TRBJ2-7; D gene: -; CDR3 protein: CASSLRQAGPSYEQYF; CDR3 DNA: TGCGCCAGCAGCTTGCGCCAGGCAGGGCCCTCCTACGAGCAGTACTTC
clone size: once; V gene: TRBV28; J gene: TRBJ1-2; D gene: -; CDR3 protein: CAGTSTAAPYGYTF; CDR3 DNA: TGTGCCGGGACATCGACAGCCGCCCCCTATGGCTACACCTTC
clone size: few; V gene: TRBV27; J gene: TRBJ1-3; D gene: TRBD1; CDR3 protein: CASSLGQSSGNTIYF; CDR3 DNA: TGTGCCAGCAGTTTGGGACAGAGCTCTGGAAACACCATATATTTT
clone size: -; V gene: TRBV25-1; J gene: TRBJ1-2; D gene: TRBD1; CDR3 protein: CAKDRGFNYGYTF; CDR3 DNA: TGTGCCAAAGACAGGGGGTTTAACTATGGCTACACCTTC
clone size: -; V gene: TRBV2; J gene: TRBJ1-1; D gene: -; CDR3 protein: CASSAAGNTEAFF; CDR3 DNA: TGTGCCAGCAGTGCCGCGGGAAACACTGAAGCTTTCTTT
clone size: -; V gene: TRBV5-1; J gene: TRBJ2-1; D gene: TRBD2; CDR3 protein: CASSLVSGGDGEQFF; CDR3 DNA: TGCGCCAGCAGCTTGGTTAGCGGGGGGGACGGTGAGCAGTTCTTC
clone size: -; V gene: TRBV4-1; J gene: TRBJ2-2; D gene: -; CDR3 protein: CASSHSRAQDTGELFF; CDR3 DNA: TGCGCCAGCAGCCACAGCAGGGCCCAGGACACCGGGGAGCTGTTTTTT
clone size: -; V gene: TRBV5-1; J gene: TRBJ1-1; D gene: TRBD1; CDR3 protein: CASSSMTGAGNTEAFF; CDR3 DNA: TGCGCCAGCAGCTCGATGACAGGGGCGGGGAACACTGAAGCTTTCTTT
clone size: -; V gene: TRBV19; J gene: TRBJ1-1; D gene: -; CDR3 protein: CASSTQQGITEAFF; CDR3 DNA: TGTGCCAGTAGTACTCAACAGGGTATCACTGAAGCTTTCTTT
clone size: -; V gene: TRBV7-3; J gene: TRBJ2-1; D gene: TRBD2; CDR3 protein: CASSHSGGAFDEQFF; CDR3 DNA: TGTGCCAGCAGCCATAGCGGGGGGGCCTTTGATGAGCAGTTCTTC
clone size: -; V gene: TRBV11-2; J gene: TRBJ2-1; D gene: TRBD2; CDR3 protein: CASSSLWLAGGHNEQFF; CDR3 DNA: TGTGCCAGCAGCTCCCTCTGGCTGGCGGGGGGCCACAATGAGCAGTTCTTC
clone size: -; V gene: TRBV2; J gene: TRBJ2-5; D gene: -; CDR3 protein: CASSFSRAETQYF; CDR3 DNA: TGTGCCAGCAGTTTTTCACGCGCGGAGACCCAGTACTTC
clone size: once; V gene: TRBV7-2; J gene: TRBJ2-1; D gene: -; CDR3 protein: CASTSRGSYNEQFF; CDR3 DNA: TGTGCCAGCACCTCAAGGGGTTCCTACAATGAGCAGTTCTTC
clone size: -; V gene: TRBV7-2; J gene: TRBJ2-7; D gene: TRBD1; CDR3 protein: CASSPARQGAYEQYF; CDR3 DNA: TGTGCCAGCAGCCCGGCGCGACAGGGGGCCTACGAGCAGTACTTC
clone size: -; V gene: TRBV23-1; J gene: TRBJ1-2; D gene: TRBD1; CDR3 protein: CASSHWTGNGYTF; CDR3 DNA: TGCGCCAGCAGTCACTGGACAGGGAATGGCTACACCTTC
clone size: -; V gene: TRBV28; J gene: TRBJ2-1; D gene: TRBD2; CDR3 protein: CASSKTSGGAYNEQFF; CDR3 DNA: TGTGCCAGCAGCAAGACTAGCGGGGGGGCCTACAATGAGCAGTTCTTC
clone size: -; V gene: TRBV6-6; J gene: TRBJ1-3; D gene: TRBD1; CDR3 protein: CASSLGGTAGNTIYF; CDR3 DNA: TGTGCCAGCAGCCTTGGAGGGACAGCTGGAAACACCATATATTTT
clone size: -; V gene: TRBV6-1; J gene: TRBJ1-1; D gene: TRBD1; CDR3 protein: CASTGQGRTEAFF; CDR3 DNA: TGTGCCAGCACAGGACAGGGCAGGACTGAAGCTTTCTTT
clone size: few; V gene: TRBV15; J gene: TRBJ2-7; D gene: -; CDR3 protein: CATSREGGGLYEQYF; CDR3 DNA: TGTGCCACCAGCAGAGAGGGCGGGGGCCTGTACGAGCAGTACTTC
clone size: few; V gene: TRBV28; J gene: TRBJ1-1; D gene: TRBD1; CDR3 protein: CASGGTVNTEAFF; CDR3 DNA: TGTGCCAGCGGCGGGACAGTCAACACTGAAGCTTTCTTT
clone size: -; V gene: TRBV2; J gene: TRBJ1-2; D gene: -; CDR3 protein: CASSEENYSSQGYTF; CDR3 DNA: TGTGCCAGCAGTGAAGAAAATTACAGCTCCCAGGGCTACACCTTC
clone size: -; V gene: TRBV15; J gene: TRBJ1-2; D gene: -; CDR3 protein: CATSIGQWEGYTF; CDR3 DNA: TGTGCCACCAGCATCGGACAGTGGGAGGGCTACACCTTC
clone size: -; V gene: TRBV9; J gene: TRBJ2-5; D gene: -; CDR3 protein: CASSGTTSVETQYF; CDR3 DNA: TGTGCCAGCAGCGGCACGACTAGTGTGGAGACCCAGTACTTC
clone size: few; V gene: TRBV11-2; J gene: TRBJ2-1; D gene: -; CDR3 protein: CASSLGTSNEQFF; CDR3 DNA: TGTGCCAGCAGCTTAGGTACTAGCAATGAGCAGTTCTTC
clone size: -; V gene: TRBV3-1/TRBV3-2; J gene: TRBJ2-5; D gene: -; CDR3 protein: CASSQDRETQYF; CDR3 DNA: TGTGCCAGCAGCCAAGATCGAGAGACCCAGTACTTC
clone size: once; V gene: TRBV7-9; J gene: TRBJ2-3; D gene: TRBD1; CDR3 protein: CASSGTGYRATDTQYF; CDR3 DNA: TGTGCCAGCAGCGGGACAGGGTATCGGGCCACAGATACGCAGTATTTT
clone size: -; V gene: TRBV7-3; J gene: TRBJ2-3; D gene: -; CDR3 protein: CASSADRDTQYF; CDR3 DNA: TGTGCCAGCAGTGCGGATCGGGATACGCAGTATTTT
clone size: few; V gene: TRBV7-2; J gene: TRBJ2-2; D gene: TRBD2; CDR3 protein: CASSRGVTGELFF; CDR3 DNA: TGTGCCAGCAGCCGGGGGGTAACCGGGGAGCTGTTTTTT
clone size: -; V gene: TRBV20-1; J gene: TRBJ1-5; D gene: -; CDR3 protein: CSASNGASHLLGNQPQHF; CDR3 DNA: TGCAGTGCTAGTAATGGGGCATCCCATCTCTTAGGCAATCAGCCCCAGCATTTT
clone size: once; V gene: TRBV5-1; J gene: TRBJ1-1; D gene: -; CDR3 protein: CASRNLPGDTEAFF; CDR3 DNA: TGCGCCAGCAGAAACCTCCCGGGGGACACTGAAGCTTTCTTT
clone size: -; V gene: TRBV6-5; J gene: TRBJ2-1; D gene: -; CDR3 protein: CASRSPVARVPFF; CDR3 DNA: TGTGCCAGCAGAAGTCCGGTAGCCAGGGTTCCGTTCTTC
clone size: -; V gene: TRBV7-3; J gene: TRBJ2-1; D gene: TRBD1; CDR3 protein: CASSLTRDRDEQFF; CDR3 DNA: TGTGCCAGCAGCTTGACACGGGACAGGGACGAGCAGTTCTTC
clone size: many; V gene: TRBV19; J gene: TRBJ1-1; D gene: -; CDR3 protein: CASSTYMNTEAFF; CDR3 DNA: TGTGCCAGTAGTACGTATATGAACACTGAAGCTTTCTTT
clone size: -; V gene: TRBV5-4; J gene: TRBJ2-1; D gene: -; CDR3 protein: CASTFDSSYNEQFF; CDR3 DNA: TGTGCCAGCACCTTCGATAGCTCCTACAATGAGCAGTTCTTC
clone size: -; V gene: TRBV3-1/TRBV3-2; J gene: TRBJ1-4; D gene: -; CDR3 protein: CASSQAMPRRPGKLFF; CDR3 DNA: TGTGCCAGCAGCCAAGCGATGCCGAGGCGTCCGGGAAAACTGTTTTTT
clone size: -; V gene: TRBV11-1; J gene: TRBJ2-1; D gene: TRBD2; CDR3 protein: CASSHGGGVAYEQFF; CDR3 DNA: TGTGCCAGCAGCCACGGTGGGGGGGTGGCGTATGAGCAGTTCTTC
clone size: -; V gene: TRBV10-2; J gene: TRBJ2-7; D gene: TRBD2; CDR3 protein: CASSPGGAYEQYF; CDR3 DNA: TGCGCCAGCAGTCCCGGGGGGGCCTACGAGCAGTACTTC
clone size: -; V gene: TRBV27; J gene: TRBJ2-1; D gene: TRBD1; CDR3 protein: CASRPDRVGSYNEQFF; CDR3 DNA: TGTGCCAGCAGACCGGACAGGGTCGGGTCCTACAATGAGCAGTTCTTC
clone size: -; V gene: TRBV11-2; J gene: TRBJ1-2; D gene: -; CDR3 protein: CASSLAGHLFYGYTF; CDR3 DNA: TGTGCCAGCAGCTTAGCTGGACACCTCTTCTATGGCTACACCTTC
clone size: -; V gene: TRBV7-3; J gene: TRBJ2-3; D gene: -; CDR3 protein: CASSFFGQYTDTQYF; CDR3 DNA: TGTGCCAGCAGCTTTTTTGGCCAATACACAGATACGCAGTATTTT
clone size: -; V gene: TRBV24-1; J gene: TRBJ2-2; D gene: -; CDR3 protein: CATSVRSNTGELFF; CDR3 DNA: TGTGCCACCAGTGTCCGGAGTAACACCGGGGAGCTGTTTTTT
clone size: -; V gene: TRBV21-1; J gene: TRBJ1-4; D gene: -; CDR3 protein: CASSKGALEGEKLFF; CDR3 DNA: TGTGCCAGCAGCAAAGGCGCCTTGGAGGGGGAAAAACTGTTTTTT
clone size: -; V gene: TRBV19; J gene: TRBJ2-2; D gene: TRBD1; CDR3 protein: CASTQGAANTGELFF; CDR3 DNA: TGTGCCAGTACCCAGGGGGCCGCGAACACCGGGGAGCTGTTTTTT
clone size: -; V gene: TRBV19; J gene: TRBJ2-7; D gene: -; CDR3 protein: CASSIDHRVYEQYF; CDR3 DNA: TGTGCCAGTAGTATAGACCACAGGGTCTACGAGCAGTACTTC
clone size: once; V gene: TRBV11-3; J gene: TRBJ2-3; D gene: -; CDR3 protein: CASSSGLGKYGGTDTQYF; CDR3 DNA: TGTGCCAGCAGCTCCGGACTCGGCAAGTACGGGGGCACAGATACGCAGTATTTT
clone size: few; V gene: TRBV18; J gene: TRBJ1-5; D gene: TRBD1; CDR3 protein: CASSNQGAQQPQHF; CDR3 DNA: TGTGCCAGCTCAAATCAGGGGGCCCAACAGCCCCAGCATTTT
clone size: few; V gene: TRBV2; J gene: TRBJ1-1; D gene: TRBD1; CDR3 protein: CASGGAGGTEAFF; CDR3 DNA: TGTGCCAGCGGTGGGGCAGGGGGCACTGAAGCTTTCTTT
clone size: -; V gene: TRBV28; J gene: TRBJ2-2; D gene: TRBD1; CDR3 protein: CASSDLTGGITGELFF; CDR3 DNA: TGTGCCAGCAGTGACCTGACAGGGGGTATTACCGGGGAGCTGTTTTTT
clone size: -; V gene: TRBV9; J gene: TRBJ2-5; D gene: -; CDR3 protein: CASSVVPRETQYF; CDR3 DNA: TGTGCCAGCAGCGTAGTCCCCCGGGAGACCCAGTACTTC
clone size: -; V gene: TRBV6-5; J gene: TRBJ2-7; D gene: TRBD1; CDR3 protein: CASSRDRYEQYF; CDR3 DNA: TGTGCCAGCAGTCGGGACAGATACGAGCAGTACTTC
clone size: -; V gene: TRBV5-1; J gene: TRBJ1-4; D gene: TRBD1; CDR3 protein: CASSPSPGTGGEKLFF; CDR3 DNA: TGCGCCAGCAGCCCGAGCCCCGGGACAGGGGGTGAAAAACTGTTTTTT